The 10 T cell receptor beta chains reported below all come from one sample, sequenced in a study of cytomegalovirus exposure and HLA in healthy donors. This PCR relied on a set of 60 Vbeta primers and 13 Jbeta primers. Data came from immunoSEQ multiplex PCR; TCRdb stores just in-frame clones and leaves some out. Seen here are more than 90,000 clones, 65% to 90% observed once, and the top ten hold over 4%. Sequencing used PBMCs. These TCRs come from a woman in her seventies in good health and CMV-seropositive.

The chain employs TRBV27 and TRBJ2-1; 10 bases align to TRBD2. The germline V gene has CDR1 MNHEY and CDR2 SMNVEV (reference sequence). This CDR3 is 12 amino acids long. Trimming took 5 bases from V and 16 from J; bases not matched to a gene: 8. CDR3 in DNA: TGTGCCAGCAGTCCAATAGCGGGAGGCTATTTCTTC. The encoded protein is CASSPIAGGYFF.

This clone was counted between two and nine times. The CDR3 reads CASSNPPGQPNEKLFF. CDR3 DNA sequence: TGTGCCAGCAGTAACCCTCCGGGACAGCCTAATGAAAAACTGTTTTTT. This chain joins TRBV28 and TRBJ1-4; 7 nucleotides align to TRBD1. The CDR3 runs to 16 residues. CDR1 is MDHEN and CDR2 is SYDVKM in the germline V gene. V lost 5 bases to trimming and J lost 3 bases; unmatched junction nucleotides: 9.

V and J are TRBV11-2 and TRBJ2-7; 13 bases fit TRBD2. The V and J ends lost 1 base and 2 bases, in that order; junction bases with no gene match: 2. This CDR3 has 16 residues. Germline V gives CDR1 SGHAT, CDR2 FQNNGV. The CDR3 DNA sequence: TGTGCCAGCAGCTTAGGGACTAGCGGGAGAACCTACGAGCAGTACTTC. Encoded protein: CASSLGTSGRTYEQYF.

The rearrangement links TRBV9 to TRBJ2-5, with TRBD1 matching 9 bases. Germline CDR1 reads SGDLS; CDR2 reads YYNGEE. V dropped 0 bases and J dropped 4; count of bases not matched to a gene: 13. This CDR3 comprises 18 residues. The CDR3 sequence is CASSVAPTGGGYLETQYF. CDR3 nucleotides: TGTGCCAGCAGCGTAGCCCCGACAGGGGGGGGTTATTTAGAGACCCAGTACTTC.

V gene TRBV9 combines with J gene TRBJ1-6, with D possibly matching TRBD1 (6 bases). Trimming took 0 bases from V and 9 from J, leaving 16 bases between them. CDR1 is SGDLS, CDR2 YYNGEE, per germline. The CDR3 covers 16 residues. The CDR3 region is CASSVGAGDNTSPLHF. For the CDR3, the DNA is TGTGCCAGCAGCGTAGGGGCAGGGGATAACACTTCACCCCTCCACTTT.

The chain recombines TRBV4-3 with TRBJ2-5; 12 bases agree with TRBD1. Trimming took 2 bases from V and 4 from J; bases not matched to a gene: 8. The CDR3 has 17 amino acids. Germline V gene lookup returns CDR1 LGHNA and CDR2 YSLEER. CDR3 sequence reads: CASSQNSGQGAGETQYF. The CDR3 bases are TGCGCCAGCAGCCAAAATTCGGGACAGGGGGCGGGAGAGACCCAGTACTTC.

The gene calls are TRBV7-9 and TRBJ2-2; 9 bases map to TRBD2. The length of the CDR3 is 17 residues. V lost 3 bases, J lost 1 base, and 6 bases stayed unmatched. Germline V lookup: CDR1 SEHNR, CDR2 FQNEAQ (reference sequence). The CDR3 spells CASSFLKAGGNTGELFF. CDR3 DNA: TGTGCCAGCAGCTTCCTCAAAGCGGGAGGGAACACCGGGGAGCTGTTTTTT.

The CDR3, as DNA: TGTGCCAGCAGTCACTCCTCCCTACAGGGGGAAGCTGGCTACACCTTC. Translated, it gives CASSHSSLQGEAGYTF. J is TRBJ1-2 and V is TRBV25-1; 8 bases agree with TRBD1. Germline V CDR1 and CDR2: MGHDK, SYGVNS. The CDR3 has 16 amino acids. Trimming cost V 5 bases and J 7 bases; bases outside gene matches: 15.

The rearrangement links TRBV7-8 to TRBJ1-2; the D is unclear. The CDR3 is made up of 14 amino acids. The V end was cut by 5 bases, the J end by 2 bases, with 12 bases between. Germline CDR1 is SGHVS and CDR2 is FQNEAQ. The CDR3 sequence: CASSPPRQNYGYTF. The CDR3 bases are TGTGCCAGCAGCCCACCGCGGCAGAACTATGGCTACACCTTC.

The chain is built from TRBV5-4 and TRBJ2-1; 14 bases agree with TRBD2. There are 16 residues in the CDR3. Per the germline V gene, CDR1 is SGHNT and CDR2 is YYREEE (reference sequence). V gave up 4 bases and J gave up 7 bases; unmatched junction bases: 7. The CDR3 coding sequence is TGTGCCAGCAGCCTCGGGACTAGCGGGAGATCAAATGAGCAGTTCTTC. Encoded protein: CASSLGTSGRSNEQFF.